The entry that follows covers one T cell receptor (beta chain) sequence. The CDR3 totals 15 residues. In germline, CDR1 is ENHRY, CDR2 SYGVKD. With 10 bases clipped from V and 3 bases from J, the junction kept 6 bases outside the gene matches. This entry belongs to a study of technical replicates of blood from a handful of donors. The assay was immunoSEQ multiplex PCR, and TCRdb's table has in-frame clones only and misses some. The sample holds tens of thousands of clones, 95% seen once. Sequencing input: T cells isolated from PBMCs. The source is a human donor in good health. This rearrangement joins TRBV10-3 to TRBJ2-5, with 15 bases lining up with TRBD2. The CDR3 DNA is TGTGCCACCGGGACTAGCGGGAGGTTAAAAGAGACCCAGTACTTC. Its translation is CATGTSGRLKETQYF.